This is a list of T cell receptor beta chains from one sample in a study of T cell responses to AZD1222 COVID-19 vaccine. The protocol was immunoSEQ multiplex PCR, while the TCRdb copy is restricted to in-frame clones and leaves out a portion. The sample lists some 150,000 clones, 85% to 95% occurring once. The starting material was peripheral blood, obtained on day 0 of AZD1222 vaccination. These receptors came from an adult in good health. Both conserved end residues are part of each CDR3. D genes are given only for firm matches. Clone size is given for some rows only: seen once, a few or many times, or a class if the clone is expanded.

size,J,D,V,CDR3,DNA
once,TRBJ1-2,TRBD1,TRBV12-3/TRBV12-4,CASSPYRGGYTF,TGTGCCAGCAGTCCGTACAGGGGTGGCTACACCTTC
once,TRBJ1-2,.,TRBV5-6,CASSLGTDGYTF,TGTGCCAGCAGCTTGGGGACAGATGGCTACACCTTC
.,TRBJ2-1,.,TRBV18,CASSPVLPVNSYNEQFF,TGTGCCAGCTCACCAGTTCTGCCGGTAAACTCCTACAATGAGCAGTTCTTC
.,TRBJ1-2,TRBD1,TRBV5-8,CASSSGTGFYGYTF,TGTGCCAGCAGCTCCGGGACAGGGTTCTATGGCTACACCTTC
.,TRBJ1-4,.,TRBV2,CASSENSGGNEKLFF,TGTGCCAGCAGTGAGAATTCGGGGGGGAATGAAAAACTGTTTTTT
.,TRBJ2-2,TRBD2,TRBV30,CAWSPFSGRGELFF,TGTGCCTGGAGTCCATTTAGCGGGAGAGGGGAGCTGTTTTTT
.,TRBJ1-6,.,TRBV7-2,CASSLLQGYNNSPLHF,TGTGCCAGCAGCCTACTCCAGGGGTACAATAATTCACCCCTCCACTTT
.,TRBJ1-5,TRBD1,TRBV19,CASNDRGGVQPQHF,TGTGCCAGTAACGACAGGGGAGGTGTTCAGCCCCAGCATTTT
once,TRBJ1-3,TRBD1,TRBV5-5,CASSSTGTGFLNTIYF,TGTGCCAGCAGCTCCACCGGGACAGGGTTTCTGAACACCATATATTTT
.,TRBJ1-1,TRBD1,TRBV10-2,CASRDRLAPGTEAFF,TGCGCCAGCAGGGACAGGCTTGCCCCGGGCACTGAAGCTTTCTTT
once,TRBJ2-5,.,TRBV3-1/TRBV3-2,CASSSAGGRETQYF,TGTGCCAGCAGTTCCGCCGGGGGACGGGAGACCCAGTACTTC
.,TRBJ2-1,.,TRBV12-2,CAGFGNEQFF,TGTGCAGGGTTCGGCAATGAGCAGTTCTTC
.,TRBJ2-3,TRBD2,TRBV7-9,CASSFPSLAEISTDTQYF,TGTGCCAGCAGCTTTCCTAGTCTAGCGGAGATTAGCACAGATACGCAGTATTTT
.,TRBJ1-6,.,TRBV6-6,CASSSPLLVDSPLHF,TGTGCCAGCAGCTCACCACTTCTGGTCGACTCACCCCTCCACTTT
.,TRBJ2-1,TRBD2,TRBV5-1,CASSLIGTSGARRGNEQFF,TGCGCCAGCAGCTTGATCGGGACTAGCGGGGCCCGACGGGGGAATGAGCAGTTCTTC
.,TRBJ1-2,.,TRBV29-1,CSVTGGIGYTF,TGCAGTGTTACCGGGGGCATTGGCTACACCTTC
once,TRBJ2-6,.,TRBV4-1,CASSQNPSVSGANVLTF,TGCGCCAGCAGCCAAAATCCCAGCGTCTCTGGGGCCAACGTCCTGACTTTC
.,TRBJ1-6,.,TRBV29-1,CSPAAAGQNSPLHF,TGCAGCCCTGCTGCGGCAGGCCAGAATTCACCCCTCCACTTT
.,TRBJ2-1,.,TRBV27,CASSLRGPILTSYNEQFF,TGTGCCAGCAGTTTAAGGGGTCCTATTCTTACCTCCTACAATGAGCAGTTCTTC
.,TRBJ2-2,.,TRBV5-1,CASSFVDTGELFF,TGCGCCAGCAGCTTCGTCGACACCGGGGAGCTGTTTTTT
.,TRBJ1-5,.,TRBV4-1,CASSQDGRANQPQHF,TGCGCCAGCAGCCAAGACGGCAGGGCCAATCAGCCCCAGCATTTT
.,TRBJ1-2,TRBD1,TRBV7-2,CASSQDRGARGYTF,TGTGCCAGCAGCCAGGACAGGGGGGCGAGGGGCTACACCTTC
.,TRBJ2-3,.,TRBV7-2,CASSLSSTDTQYF,TGTGCCAGCAGCTTGTCCAGCACAGATACGCAGTATTTT
few,TRBJ1-2,TRBD1,TRBV20-1,CSASGSTGDGYTF,TGCAGTGCTAGTGGCTCGACAGGGGATGGCTACACCTTC